A single sample is the source of the 26 T cell receptor beta chains below, sequenced in a study of post-analysis software for immune sequencing data. Study results and limitations: The study found TRBV5-6, TRBV5-1 and TRBV20-1 among four to six TRBV segments more frequent in patients than controls.

Their recognized antigens are unknown. Incorporated into the TCR beta cDNA libraries were unique molecular identifiers, which served to reduce PCR and sequencing biases. TCRdb re-analysed the PCR reads in MiXCR, keeping a single row per CDR3 protein. Seen here are some 690,000 distinct CDR3 sequences, approximately 60% observed once, and the top ten hold approximately 10%. The sample comprised blood. The source of these receptors is a girl aged 2-9 years with multiple sclerosis.

Written as DNA, the CDR3 is TGTGCCAGCGAGATCCAGCGGGGTGGCACAGATACGCAGTATTTT. The encoded protein is CASEIQRGGTDTQYF. The rearrangement uses TRBV12-3 or TRBV12-4 and TRBJ2-3; 7 bases fit TRBD2. The length of the CDR3 is 15 residues. Trimming took 8 bases from V and 1 from J; bases not matched to a gene: 9.

The CDR3 DNA is TGTGCCAGCAGGTTGGGACTAGCGGTCCACAATGAGCAGTTCTTC. Protein sequence: CASRLGLAVHNEQFF. This rearrangement joins TRBV2 to TRBJ2-1; 11 nucleotides match TRBD2. The CDR3 sequence is 15 residues long. Losses at the gene ends were 6 bases for V and 5 bases for J; bases not matched to a gene: 6. CDR1 is SNHLY, CDR2 FYNNEI, per germline.

This clonotype was counted only a few times. The rearrangement joins TRBV4-3 to TRBJ1-2; the D gene is possibly TRBD1 (5 bases). CDR1 is LGHNA, CDR2 YSLEER, per germline. Trimming stripped 3 bases from V and 8 bases from J, with 13 bases between. There are 13 residues in the CDR3. This chain's CDR3 is CASSHSQGRGYTF. The DNA for the CDR3 is TGCGCCAGCAGCCACTCGCAGGGAAGGGGCTACACCTTC.

This chain joins TRBV6-5 and TRBJ2-5, with 8 positions matching TRBD1. The CDR3 length is 15 residues. Trimming at V came to 2 bases and at J to 1 base, leaving 3 bases not matched to a gene. Germline loops: CDR1 MNHEY, CDR2 SVGAGI. This CDR3 reads CASSYVGTGQETQYF. In nucleotides, the CDR3 is TGTGCCAGCAGTTACGTGGGGACAGGCCAAGAGACCCAGTACTTC.

This clonotype was found once. Here the CDR3 reads CASIPVEGGGNEQFF. DNA of the CDR3: TGTGCCAGCATCCCCGTAGAGGGCGGTGGGAATGAGCAGTTCTTC. J is TRBJ2-1 and V is TRBV12-3 or TRBV12-4; possibly TRBD2 for D (5 bases). Trimming left V 7 bases short and J 7 bases short, with 20 bases between. This CDR3 comprises 15 residues.

The gene calls are TRBV12-3 or TRBV12-4 and TRBJ1-5; 7 bases are shared with TRBD1. The J segment lost 7 bases and the V segment lost 3 bases, leaving 6 bases of the junction unmatched. The CDR3 loop spans 14 amino acids. CDR3 nucleotide sequence: TGTGCCAGCAGTTTTGAGGGAGGGGGCCAGCCCCAGCATTTT. Protein: CASSFEGGGQPQHF.

The CDR3 here is CASSLIRENYEQYF. The CDR3 DNA reads TGTGCCAGCAGCTTAATCCGGGAGAACTACGAGCAGTACTTC. The chain has TRBV11-2 and TRBJ2-7; D is perhaps TRBD2 (6 bases). CDR1 SGHAT and CDR2 FQNNGV come from the germline V gene. With 2 bases removed from V and 3 bases from J, the gap between germline ends came to 11 bases. The CDR3 runs 14 residues.

This clonotype turned up a few times. The chain has TRBV29-1 and TRBJ2-5; D uncertain. This CDR3 is built from 15 residues. CDR1 is SQVTM and CDR2 is ANQGSEA in the germline V gene. Trimming took off 2 bases at V and 0 bases at J, with 13 bases between the two ends. DNA of the CDR3: TGCAGCGTTGAAATTTTAGGAGATAACCAAGAGACCCAGTACTTC. It specifies CSVEILGDNQETQYF.

V usage is TRBV7-2 and J usage is TRBJ2-7; D unclear. TRBJ2-4 matches the DNA end more closely, so the J call is doubtful. Germline loops: CDR1 SGHTA, CDR2 FQGNSA. This CDR3 contains 11 residues. The CDR3 is CASSLVGIQYF. The CDR3 DNA reads as TGTGCCAGCAGCTTAGTAGGCATTCAGTACTTC.

J is TRBJ2-5 and V is TRBV29-1, with a possible D match to TRBD1 (6 bases). The CDR3 is 13 residues long. Trimming removed 2 bases at V and 6 bases at J, with 13 bases between. Germline V lookup: CDR1 SQVTM, CDR2 ANQGSEA. The CDR3 sequence is CSVETGSGKTQYF. The CDR3 coding sequence is TGCAGCGTTGAAACAGGGTCGGGGAAGACCCAGTACTTC. The whole variable domain, remainder taken from reference TRBV29-1 and TRBJ2-5, is SAVISQKPSRDICQRGTSLTIQCQVDSQVTMMFWYRQQPGQSLTLIATANQGSEATYESGFVIDKFPISRPNLTFSTLTVSNMSPEDSSIYLCSVETGSGKTQYFGPGTRLLVL.

The rearrangement uses TRBV10-3 and TRBJ2-3, with D perhaps being TRBD1 or TRBD2 (5 bases each). This CDR3 spans 15 amino acids. The germline CDR1 and CDR2 sequences are ENHRY and SYGVKD. Trimming shortened V by 6 bases and J by 2 bases, and 15 bases separated the two germline ends. The CDR3 reads CAISSPGPLTDTQYF. In DNA, the CDR3 is TGTGCCATCAGCTCACCGGGACCCCTCACAGATACGCAGTATTTT.

The CDR3 DNA sequence: TGTGCCATCAGTGTCTTAGCGGGGGAGCAGTTCTTC. Amino acids: CAISVLAGEQFF. This rearrangement joins TRBV10-3 to TRBJ2-1, with 8 bases lining up with TRBD2. Germline V lookup: CDR1 ENHRY, CDR2 SYGVKD. There are 12 residues in the CDR3. The junction had 3 bases not matched to a gene; V was cut back by 4 bases and J by 10 bases.

The V call is TRBV10-2, the J call TRBJ2-5, with 8 bases that match TRBD2. Germline V gene data show CDR1 as WSHSY and CDR2 as SAAADI. This CDR3 has 15 residues. V dropped 4 bases and J dropped 2; count of bases not matched to a gene: 6. Here the CDR3 DNA reads TGCGCCAGCAGTGTTGGGCGGGGGGCTCAAGAGACCCAGTACTTC. Its translation: CASSVGRGAQETQYF.

The chain uses TRBV4-1 and TRBJ2-7; 7 nucleotides match TRBD2. Per the germline V gene, CDR1 is MGHRA and CDR2 is YSYEKL. This CDR3 has 16 residues. V shed 2 bases and J 0 bases; nucleotides not matched to a gene: 7. The CDR3 DNA reads TGCGCCAGCAGCCAAACATCAGCTAGCGGCTCCTACGAGCAGTACTTC. Translated, it gives CASSQTSASGSYEQYF.

Only a few counts were recorded for this clonotype. This rearrangement joins TRBV27 to TRBJ2-5, with TRBD2 identical over 8 bases. The CDR3 is 15 residues long. The V gene end was trimmed by 8 bases and the J gene end by 0 bases; junction bases not matched to a gene: 8. Germline V gives CDR1 MNHEY, CDR2 SMNVEV (reference sequence). Here the CDR3 reads CASLLLAEYQETQYF. The CDR3 DNA sequence: TGTGCCAGCCTATTACTAGCGGAGTACCAAGAGACCCAGTACTTC.

V and J are TRBV11-3 and TRBJ2-1; D might be TRBD1 or TRBD2, each matching 5 bases. V gave up 2 bases and J gave up 9 bases, with 17 bases separating them. The CDR3 runs to 15 residues. Germline V CDR1 and CDR2: SGHNT, YENEEA. As DNA, the CDR3 is TGTGCCAGCAGCTTAATGTTCGGGGCAATGGTTGAGCAGTTCTTC. This gives the protein CASSLMFGAMVEQFF.

The chain couples TRBV7-9 to TRBJ2-1; 7 nucleotides agree with TRBD1. Germline CDR1 and CDR2: SEHNR and FQNEAQ (reference sequence). This CDR3 is 16 amino acids long. The V and J ends lost 6 bases and 2 bases, in that order; junction bases with no gene match: 10. The CDR3 DNA follows: TGTGCCAGCAGTACTAACCGGGACAGAGCCTACAATGAGCAGTTCTTC. It yields the protein CASSTNRDRAYNEQFF.

The rearrangement joins TRBV12-5 to TRBJ2-1; D gene ambiguous. Germline CDR1 is LGHNT and CDR2 is FRNRAP. The CDR3 extends over 14 amino acids. The germline V and J ends were trimmed by 3 bases and 3 bases, with 9 bases remaining between them. CDR3 bases: TGTGCTAGTGGTTTCCCCCAAGGCTACAATGAGCAGTTCTTC. Amino acids: CASGFPQGYNEQFF.

V gene TRBV7-9 combines with J gene TRBJ2-3; TRBD2 might be the D (6 bases). V shed 3 bases and J shed 1 base, with 14 bases lying between them. This CDR3 comprises 16 residues. CDR1 and CDR2 from the germline V gene are SEHNR and FQNEAQ (reference sequence). CDR3 DNA: TGTGCCAGCAGCTTGCGGGACTCCCCGGGCACAGATACGCAGTATTTT. Translation gives CASSLRDSPGTDTQYF.

The rearrangement uses TRBV27 and TRBJ2-6; a possible D gene is TRBD1 (6 bases). The CDR3 totals 18 residues. V lost 6 bases to trimming and J lost 0 bases, with 18 bases between them. CDR1 and CDR2 from the germline V gene are MNHEY and SMNVEV (reference sequence). The CDR3 DNA sequence: TGTGCCAGCAGGGATTTAAATACAGGGTTCTCTGGGGCCAACGTCCTGACTTTC. Translation: CASRDLNTGFSGANVLTF.

In the case of this clonotype: A read error may be the cause here, since a much bigger clone is one base away. This chain uses TRBV3-1 with TRBJ2-4; possible D gene TRBD2, 6 bases. Germline loops: CDR1 LGHDT, CDR2 YNNKEL (reference sequence). V lost 0 bases and J 5 bases, leaving 11 bases between the germline ends. The CDR3 spans 15 residues. The CDR3: CASSQEGRTENIQYF. In DNA form, the CDR3 reads TGTGCCAGCAGCCAAGAGGGGAGGACTGAAAACATTCAGTACTTC.

This chain connects TRBV20-1 to TRBJ1-2; 10 nucleotides line up with TRBD1. Germline V gene lookup returns CDR1 DFQATT and CDR2 SNEGSKA (reference sequence). V lost 1 base, J lost 7 bases, and 6 bases stayed unmatched. This CDR3 region has 14 residues. The CDR3 sequence: CSARADRGLTGYTF. DNA for the CDR3: TGCAGTGCTAGAGCCGACAGGGGGCTGACTGGCTACACCTTC.

This CDR3 reads CASSFVIVAGGSYEQYF. The DNA for the CDR3 is TGTGCCAGCAGTTTCGTGATAGTAGCGGGAGGATCTTACGAGCAGTACTTC. The J gene is TRBJ2-7, the V gene TRBV28, with 10 bases identical to TRBD2. V was clipped by 3 bases and J by 4 bases; unmatched bases: 12. This CDR3 has 17 amino acids. The germline V gene has CDR1 MDHEN and CDR2 SYDVKM.

V usage is TRBV7-9 and J usage is TRBJ2-1; D ambiguous. With 1 base removed from V and 10 bases from J, the gap between germline ends came to 5 bases. CDR1 and CDR2 (germline): SEHNR, FQNEAQ (reference sequence). The CDR3 runs to 11 residues. In nucleotides, the CDR3 is TGTGCCAGCAGCTTAGACCAAGAGCAGTTCTTC. This codes for CASSLDQEQFF.

The chain employs TRBV20-1 and TRBJ2-5, with TRBD2 matching 8 bases. Trimming cost V 4 bases and J 3 bases; bases outside gene matches: 7. This CDR3 has 14 amino acids. Germline V gene data show CDR1 as DFQATT and CDR2 as SNEGSKA (reference sequence). The chain's CDR3 is CSAKRGGTKETQYF. For the CDR3, the DNA is TGCAGTGCTAAGCGCGGGGGGACTAAAGAGACCCAGTACTTC.

CDR3 region: CASSYSRVGGRTYEQYF. CDR3 nucleotides: TGTGCCAGCAGTTACTCGAGAGTTGGGGGCCGAACCTACGAGCAGTACTTC. The chain carries TRBV6-6 and TRBJ2-7; D may be TRBD1 (6 bases). Germline CDR1 is MNHNY and CDR2 is SVGAGI (reference sequence). The V end was cut by 0 bases, the J end by 2 bases, with 17 bases between. The length of the CDR3 is 17 residues.